This entry describes one TCR beta chain. This sample stems from a study of blood T cell repertoires in COVID-19. The CDR3 length is 17 residues. The assay was immunoSEQ multiplex PCR, and TCRdb's table has in-frame clones only and misses some. The sample yields 260,000 or so clones, approximately 86% seen once. The source is a man aged 18 to 35 with active or convalescent COVID-19. The chain combines TRBV21-1 with TRBJ1-2; the D call in the table, TRBD1, was not verified against the DNA. TRBV21-1 is a known pseudogene. The material sequenced was peripheral blood. CDR3 amino acids: CASSNPPLLHRGYGYTF. The CDR3 DNA is TGTGCCAGCAGCAATCCACCTCTATTGCACAGGGGCTATGGCTACACCTTC.